This T cell receptor beta chain is drawn from a study of OX40 agonist ivuxolimab in advanced cancers. Study in general: Patients undergoing dose escalation presented with hepatocellular carcinoma, melanoma, renal cell or head and neck cancer.

Repertoires were generated with immunoSEQ multiplex PCR, while TCRdb's copy carries only in-frame clones and drops some. Of some 70,000 clones listed, roughly nine tenths were seen once; the top ten hold more than 1%. The CDR3 contains 12 residues. Germline V gene lookup returns CDR1 SNHLY and CDR2 FYNNEI. Trimming removed 5 bases at V and 0 bases at J, with 3 bases between. The rearrangement links TRBV2 to TRBJ2-3; D remains ambiguous. The origin of this receptor is an adult with an advanced solid tumor such as melanoma, head and neck, liver or kidney cancer. Sequencing used CD4+ or CD8+ T cells sorted from blood, obtained in a trial of the OX40 agonist ivuxolimab. The CDR3 nucleotides are TGTGCCAGCAGTCCTAGCACAGATACGCAGTATTTT. It is translated as CASSPSTDTQYF.